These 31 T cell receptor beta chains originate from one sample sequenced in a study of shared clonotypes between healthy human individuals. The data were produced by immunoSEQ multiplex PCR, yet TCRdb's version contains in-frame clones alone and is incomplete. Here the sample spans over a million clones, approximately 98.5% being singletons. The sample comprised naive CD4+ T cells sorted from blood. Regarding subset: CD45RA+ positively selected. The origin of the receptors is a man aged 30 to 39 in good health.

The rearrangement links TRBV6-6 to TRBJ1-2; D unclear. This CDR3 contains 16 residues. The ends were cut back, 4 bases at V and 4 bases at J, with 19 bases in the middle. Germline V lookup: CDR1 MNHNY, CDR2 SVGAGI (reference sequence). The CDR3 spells CASSSLGRQAPYGYTF. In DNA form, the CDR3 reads TGTGCCAGCAGTTCCTTAGGACGGCAGGCCCCCTATGGCTACACCTTC.

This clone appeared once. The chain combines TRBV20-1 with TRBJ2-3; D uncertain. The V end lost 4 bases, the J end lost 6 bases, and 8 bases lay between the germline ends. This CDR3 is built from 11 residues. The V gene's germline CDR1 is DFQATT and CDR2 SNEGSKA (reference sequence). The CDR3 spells CSAKREDTQYF. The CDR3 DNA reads TGCAGTGCTAAGAGAGAGGATACGCAGTATTTT.

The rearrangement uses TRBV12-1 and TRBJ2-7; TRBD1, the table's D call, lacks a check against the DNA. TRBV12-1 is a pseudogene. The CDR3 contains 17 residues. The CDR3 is CASSFVQGVPSTYEQYF. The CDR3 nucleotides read TGTGCCAGCAGCTTTGTACAGGGGGTACCGTCAACCTACGAGCAGTACTTC.

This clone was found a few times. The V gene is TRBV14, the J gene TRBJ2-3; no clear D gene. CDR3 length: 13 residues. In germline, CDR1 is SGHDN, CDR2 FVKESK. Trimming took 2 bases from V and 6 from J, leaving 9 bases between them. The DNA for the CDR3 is TGTGCCAGCAGCCAACAAGTCAGGGATACGCAGTATTTT. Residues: CASSQQVRDTQYF.

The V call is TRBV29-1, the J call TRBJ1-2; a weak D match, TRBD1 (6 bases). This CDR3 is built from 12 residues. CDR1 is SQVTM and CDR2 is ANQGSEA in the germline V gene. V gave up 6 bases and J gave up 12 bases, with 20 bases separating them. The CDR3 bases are TGCAGCGTGGGGGTGGCAGGGGAGAAGAACACCTTC. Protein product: CSVGVAGEKNTF.

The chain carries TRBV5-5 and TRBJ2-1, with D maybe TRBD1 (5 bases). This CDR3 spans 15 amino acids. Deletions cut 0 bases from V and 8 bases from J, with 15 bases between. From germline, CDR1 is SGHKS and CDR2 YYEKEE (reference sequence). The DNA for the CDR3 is TGTGCCAGCAGCTTGGTAGGGGCAGGAATCCATGAGCAGTTCTTC. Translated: CASSLVGAGIHEQFF. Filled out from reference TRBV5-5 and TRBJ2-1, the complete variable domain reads DAGVTQSPTHLIKTRGQQVTLRCSPISGHKSVSWYQQVLGQGPQFIFQYYEKEERGRGNFPDRFSARQFPNYSSELNVNALLLGDSALYLCASSLVGAGIHEQFFGPGTRLTVL.

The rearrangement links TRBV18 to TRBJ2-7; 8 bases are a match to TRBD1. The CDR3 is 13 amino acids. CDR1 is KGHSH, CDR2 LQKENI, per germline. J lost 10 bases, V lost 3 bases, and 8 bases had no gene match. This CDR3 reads CASSPPGTGVQYF. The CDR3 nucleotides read TGTGCCAGCTCACCCCCCGGGACAGGCGTTCAGTACTTC.

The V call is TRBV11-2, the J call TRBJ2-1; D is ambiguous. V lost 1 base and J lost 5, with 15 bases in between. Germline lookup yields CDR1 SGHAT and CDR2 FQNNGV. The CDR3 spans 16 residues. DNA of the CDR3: TGTGCCAGCAGCTTAGTTTACCATGGAAGGGACAATGAGCAGTTCTTC. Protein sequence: CASSLVYHGRDNEQFF.

The CDR3 DNA sequence: TGTGCCAGCAGCTTGGCGGGACTAGCGGGAGTCCCCAGCACAGATACGCAGTATTTT. This codes for CASSLAGLAGVPSTDTQYF. The chain employs TRBV5-4 and TRBJ2-3; TRBD2 matches at 14 bases. Germline V gives CDR1 SGHNT, CDR2 YYREEE (reference sequence). With 0 bases clipped from V and 0 bases from J, the junction kept 6 bases outside the gene matches. This CDR3 contains 19 residues.

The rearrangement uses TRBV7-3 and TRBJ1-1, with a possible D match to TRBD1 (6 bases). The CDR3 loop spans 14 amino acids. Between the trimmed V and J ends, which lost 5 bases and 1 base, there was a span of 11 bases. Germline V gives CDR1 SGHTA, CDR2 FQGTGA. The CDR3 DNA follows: TGTGCCAGCAGCCCACAGACAGGGAACACTGAAGCTTTCTTT. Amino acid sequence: CASSPQTGNTEAFF.

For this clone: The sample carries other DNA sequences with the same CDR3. The DNA for the CDR3 is TGTGCCAGCAGTCTGTCTCCAGAGCAGCCCCAGCATTTT. Translation gives CASSLSPEQPQHF. V is TRBV28 and J is TRBJ1-5, with D unclear. Germline CDR1 and CDR2: MDHEN and SYDVKM. Trimming cost V 5 bases and J 7 bases, with 12 bases left between them. CDR3 length: 13 amino acids.

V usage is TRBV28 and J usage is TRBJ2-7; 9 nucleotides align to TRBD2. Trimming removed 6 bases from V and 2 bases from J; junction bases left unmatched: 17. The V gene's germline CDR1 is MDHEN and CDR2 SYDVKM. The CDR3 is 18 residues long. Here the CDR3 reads CASRQRGAGGPYAYEQYF. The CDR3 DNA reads TGTGCCAGCAGACAAAGGGGGGCGGGAGGGCCTTACGCCTACGAGCAGTACTTC.

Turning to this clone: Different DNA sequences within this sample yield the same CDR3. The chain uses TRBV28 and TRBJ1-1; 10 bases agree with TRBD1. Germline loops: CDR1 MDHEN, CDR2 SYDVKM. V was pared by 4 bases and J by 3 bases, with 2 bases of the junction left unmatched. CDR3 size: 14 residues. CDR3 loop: CASSSDRGDTEAFF. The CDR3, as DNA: TGTGCCAGCAGTTCGGACAGGGGGGACACTGAAGCTTTCTTT.

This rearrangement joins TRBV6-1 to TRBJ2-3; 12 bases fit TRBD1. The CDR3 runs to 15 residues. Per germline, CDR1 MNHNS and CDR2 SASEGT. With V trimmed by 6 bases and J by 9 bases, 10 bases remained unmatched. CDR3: CASSQRDRGRLTQYF. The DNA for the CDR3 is TGTGCCAGCAGCCAAAGGGACAGGGGGCGCCTAACGCAGTATTTT.

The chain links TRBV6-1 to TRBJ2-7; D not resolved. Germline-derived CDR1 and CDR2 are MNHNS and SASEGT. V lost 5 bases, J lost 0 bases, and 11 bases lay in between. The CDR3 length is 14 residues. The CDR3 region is CASSSKVYSYEQYF. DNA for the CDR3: TGTGCCAGCAGTAGTAAAGTTTACTCCTACGAGCAGTACTTC.

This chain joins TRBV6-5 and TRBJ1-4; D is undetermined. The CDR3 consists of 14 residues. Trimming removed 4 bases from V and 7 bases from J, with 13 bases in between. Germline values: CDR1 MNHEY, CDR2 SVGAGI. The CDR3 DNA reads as TGTGCCAGCAGTTTTTCGCAGCTAAGTGAAAAACTGTTTTTT. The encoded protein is CASSFSQLSEKLFF.

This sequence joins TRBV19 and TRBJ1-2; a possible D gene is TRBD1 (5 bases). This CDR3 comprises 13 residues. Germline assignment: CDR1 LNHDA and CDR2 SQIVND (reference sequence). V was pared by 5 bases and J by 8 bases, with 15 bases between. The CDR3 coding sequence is TGTGCCAGTAGTGGCGGGGCCGCCGGGGGCTACACCTTC. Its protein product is CASSGGAAGGYTF. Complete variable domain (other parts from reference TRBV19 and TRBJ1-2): DGGITQSPKYLFRKEGQNVTLSCEQNLNHDAMYWYRQDPGQGLRLIYYSQIVNDFQKGDIAEGYSVSREKKESFPLTVTSAQKNPTAFYLCASSGGAAGGYTFGSGTRLTVV.

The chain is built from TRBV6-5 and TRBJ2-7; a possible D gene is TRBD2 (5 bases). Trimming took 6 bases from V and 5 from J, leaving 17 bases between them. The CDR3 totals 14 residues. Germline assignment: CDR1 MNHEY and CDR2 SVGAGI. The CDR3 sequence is CASREWTERDEQYF. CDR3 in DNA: TGTGCCAGCAGAGAATGGACTGAACGGGACGAGCAGTACTTC.

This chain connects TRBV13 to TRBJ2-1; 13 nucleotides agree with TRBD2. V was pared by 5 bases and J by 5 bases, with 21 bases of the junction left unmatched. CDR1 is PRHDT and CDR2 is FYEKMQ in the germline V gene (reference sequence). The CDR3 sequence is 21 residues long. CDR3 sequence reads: CASSLQPTAGTGTSGNNEQFF. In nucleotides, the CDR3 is TGTGCCAGCAGCCTTCAGCCGACAGCGGGTACCGGGACTAGCGGGAACAATGAGCAGTTCTTC.

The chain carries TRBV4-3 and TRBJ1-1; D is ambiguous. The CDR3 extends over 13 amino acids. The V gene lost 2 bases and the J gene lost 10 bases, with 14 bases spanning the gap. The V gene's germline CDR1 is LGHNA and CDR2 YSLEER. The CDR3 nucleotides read TGCGCCAGCAGCCAACGGGCAGTCAGTGGAGCTTTCTTT. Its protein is CASSQRAVSGAFF.

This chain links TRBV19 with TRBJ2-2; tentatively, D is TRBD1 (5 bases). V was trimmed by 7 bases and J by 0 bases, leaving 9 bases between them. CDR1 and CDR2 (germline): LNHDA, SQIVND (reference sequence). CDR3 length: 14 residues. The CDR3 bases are TGTGCCAGTACTGTAGGGGCGAACACCGGGGAGCTGTTTTTT. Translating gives CASTVGANTGELFF.

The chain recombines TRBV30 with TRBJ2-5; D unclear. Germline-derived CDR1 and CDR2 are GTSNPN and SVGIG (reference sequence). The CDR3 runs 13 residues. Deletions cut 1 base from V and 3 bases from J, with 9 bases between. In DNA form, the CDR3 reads TGTGCCTGGAGTGGAGGCAGTAAAGAGACCCAGTACTTC. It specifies CAWSGGSKETQYF.

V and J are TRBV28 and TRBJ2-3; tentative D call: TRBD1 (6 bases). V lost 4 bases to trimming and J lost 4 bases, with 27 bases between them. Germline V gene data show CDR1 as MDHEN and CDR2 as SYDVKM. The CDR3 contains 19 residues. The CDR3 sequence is CASSSIRLQGSLRADTQYF. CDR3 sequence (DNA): TGTGCCAGCAGTTCTATCCGTCTACAGGGTTCGCTCCGGGCAGATACGCAGTATTTT.

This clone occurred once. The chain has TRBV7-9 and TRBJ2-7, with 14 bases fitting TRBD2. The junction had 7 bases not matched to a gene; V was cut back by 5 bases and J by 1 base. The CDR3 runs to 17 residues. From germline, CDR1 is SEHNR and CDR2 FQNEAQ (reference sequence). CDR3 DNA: TGTGCCAGCAGCAAAGGGGGACTAGCGGGAGTTTCCTACGAGCAGTACTTC. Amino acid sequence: CASSKGGLAGVSYEQYF.

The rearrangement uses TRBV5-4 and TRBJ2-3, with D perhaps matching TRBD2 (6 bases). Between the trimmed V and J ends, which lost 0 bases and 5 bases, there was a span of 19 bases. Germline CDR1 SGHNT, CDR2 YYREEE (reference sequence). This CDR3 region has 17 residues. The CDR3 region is CASSLAGREPWVDTQYF. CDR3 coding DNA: TGTGCCAGCAGCTTGGCCGGGCGGGAACCTTGGGTAGATACGCAGTATTTT.

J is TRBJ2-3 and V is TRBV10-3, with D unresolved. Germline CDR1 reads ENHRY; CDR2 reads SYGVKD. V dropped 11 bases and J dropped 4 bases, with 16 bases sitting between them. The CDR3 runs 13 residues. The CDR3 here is CAVSKPAADTQYF. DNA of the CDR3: TGTGCCGTATCAAAGCCCGCCGCAGATACGCAGTATTTT.

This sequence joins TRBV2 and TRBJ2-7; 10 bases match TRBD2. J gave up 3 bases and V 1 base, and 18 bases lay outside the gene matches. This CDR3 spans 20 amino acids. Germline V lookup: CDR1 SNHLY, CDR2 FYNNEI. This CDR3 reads CASSEEDGKREGPIGYEQYF. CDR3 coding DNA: TGTGCCAGCAGTGAAGAAGACGGGAAGCGGGAGGGCCCAATAGGCTACGAGCAGTACTTC.

CDR3 sequence (DNA): TGTGCCAGCAGCTTAATAGGGACTAGCGGGCTTGAGCAGTTCTTC. This translates into CASSLIGTSGLEQFF. The chain joins TRBV7-9 to TRBJ2-1; 12 bases align to TRBD2. Germline V gene data show CDR1 as SEHNR and CDR2 as FQNEAQ (reference sequence). The CDR3 runs to 15 residues. The V segment lost 2 bases and the J segment 9 bases; nucleotides outside the gene matches: 5.

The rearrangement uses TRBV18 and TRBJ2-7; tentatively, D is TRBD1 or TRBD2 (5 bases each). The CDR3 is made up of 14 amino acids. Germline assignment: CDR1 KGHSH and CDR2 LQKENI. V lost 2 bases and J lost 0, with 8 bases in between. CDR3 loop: CASSPVGTSYEQYF. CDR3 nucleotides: TGTGCCAGCTCACCAGTCGGGACCTCCTACGAGCAGTACTTC.

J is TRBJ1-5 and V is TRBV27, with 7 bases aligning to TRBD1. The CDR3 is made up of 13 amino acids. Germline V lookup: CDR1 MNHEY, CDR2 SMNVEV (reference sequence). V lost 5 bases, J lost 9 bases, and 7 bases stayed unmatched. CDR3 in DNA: TGTGCCAGCAGTACGGCAGGGGGGCGGCCCCAGCATTTT. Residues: CASSTAGGRPQHF.

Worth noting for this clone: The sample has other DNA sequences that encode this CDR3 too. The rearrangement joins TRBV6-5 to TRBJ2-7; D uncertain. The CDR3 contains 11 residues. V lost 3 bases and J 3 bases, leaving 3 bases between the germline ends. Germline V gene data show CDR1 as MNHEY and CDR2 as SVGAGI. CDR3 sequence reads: CASSYDYEQYF. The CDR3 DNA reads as TGTGCCAGCAGTTATGACTACGAGCAGTACTTC.